This is a list of T cell receptor beta chains from one sample in a study of regulatory T cells in long-lasting Graves disease. TCRdb processed the multiplex PCR reads anew with MiXCR; each CDR3 protein has one entry. The table includes 510,000 or so distinct CDR3 sequences, about 12% detected once. This sample was shared with a second study, whose subject was T cells in Graves' hyperthyroidism and ophthalmopathy.

The sequenced sample was peripheral blood mononuclear cells (PBMCs), obtained at new diagnosis, from a patient treated with antithyroid drugs. These receptors were collected from a young woman with Graves disease. Each CDR3 is given with its conserved first and last residue. The D gene is left open where the match is weak. Part of the rows lack a size; the others show once, few, many or a class for expanded clones.

size: few
J: TRBJ2-1
D: -
V: TRBV9
DNA: TGTACCAGCAGCAAGGGGGGGGAACGGGCGAATGAGCAGTTCTTC
CDR3: CTSSKGGERANEQFF

size: -
J: TRBJ2-2
D: TRBD2
V: TRBV19
DNA: TGTGCCAGTAATCGGGCGTTCATCGGCGGGAGTTACCGGGGAGCTGTTTTT
CDR3: CASNRAFIGGSYRGAVF

size: many
J: TRBJ1-2
D: -
V: TRBV6-5
DNA: TGTGCCAGCAGTTACAGGCAGAAGGGAGATGGCTACACCTTC
CDR3: CASSYRQKGDGYTF

size: many
J: TRBJ1-1
D: -
V: TRBV28
DNA: TGTGCCAGCAGTTCTCAGGGCATGGCGAACACTGAAGCTTTCTTT
CDR3: CASSSQGMANTEAFF

size: -
J: TRBJ2-7
D: -
V: TRBV20-1
DNA: TGCGGTGCTAGAGGACGGAGGAGCTCCTACGAGCAGTACTTC
CDR3: CGARGRRSSYEQYF

size: -
J: TRBJ2-4
D: -
V: TRBV6-4
DNA: TGTGCCAGCAGTTTCAGGGTAGGGACCAAAAACATTCAGTACTTC
CDR3: CASSFRVGTKNIQYF

size: -
J: TRBJ2-1
D: TRBD2
V: TRBV4-1
DNA: TGCGCCAGCAGCCAGCCGGGACTAGCGGGACGTAGATCCTACAATGAGCAGTTCTTC
CDR3: CASSQPGLAGRRSYNEQFF

size: many
J: TRBJ1-5
D: TRBD1
V: TRBV5-1
DNA: TGCGCCAGCAGCTTGGGGGACAGTTGGGCACAGCCCCAGCATTTT
CDR3: CASSLGDSWAQPQHF

size: many
J: TRBJ2-1
D: -
V: TRBV12-3/TRBV12-4
DNA: TGTGCCAGCAGTGGGAGGGACATCTACTACAATGAGCAGTTCTTC
CDR3: CASSGRDIYYNEQFF

size: many
J: TRBJ1-1
D: TRBD1
V: TRBV18
DNA: TGTGCCAGCTCACCGCTGGACAGGGCGAACACTGAAGCTTTCTTT
CDR3: CASSPLDRANTEAFF

size: few
J: TRBJ2-2
D: -
V: TRBV28
DNA: TGTGCCGGCAGTTCCAGACTTTTGACAGCGAACACCGGGGAGCTGTTTTTT
CDR3: CAGSSRLLTANTGELFF

size: -
J: TRBJ1-2
D: TRBD1
V: TRBV18
DNA: TGTGCCAGCTCATCCCTGACAGGGGATCACTATGGCTACACCTTC
CDR3: CASSSLTGDHYGYTF

size: -
J: TRBJ2-7
D: -
V: TRBV7-9
DNA: TGTGCCAGCAGCCCAACCCTAGCGCCAGTCAAGTCCTACGAGCAGTACTTC
CDR3: CASSPTLAPVKSYEQYF

size: many
J: TRBJ2-1
D: -
V: TRBV28
DNA: TGTGCCAGCAGTTTCCTTCCTGGGGTGAGCTCCTACAATGAGCAGTTCTTC
CDR3: CASSFLPGVSSYNEQFF

size: many
J: TRBJ1-5
D: TRBD1
V: TRBV6-1
DNA: TGTGCCAGCAGTGAACGCTCGACCGGGACAGGAATTCCCCAGCATTTT
CDR3: CASSERSTGTGIPQHF

size: few
J: TRBJ2-7
D: TRBD1
V: TRBV6-2/TRBV6-3
DNA: TGTGCCAGCAGTTTTTACCATTTCGGGACAGGGTTCGAGCAGTACTTC
CDR3: CASSFYHFGTGFEQYF

size: many
J: TRBJ2-1
D: TRBD2
V: TRBV11-2
DNA: TGTGCCAGCAGCTTAGGCTGGACTAGCGGGAGTATCGGTGAGCAGTTCTTC
CDR3: CASSLGWTSGSIGEQFF

size: many
J: TRBJ2-1
D: -
V: TRBV20-1
DNA: TGCAGTGCTAGTCCCCCCGCTGGGGGTGGAAGGTACAATGAGCAGTTCTTC
CDR3: CSASPPAGGGRYNEQFF

size: many
J: TRBJ2-2
D: TRBD1
V: TRBV29-1
DNA: TGCAGCGTTGGGGACAGGGTCACCGGGGAGCTGTTTTTT
CDR3: CSVGDRVTGELFF

size: -
J: TRBJ1-1
D: -
V: TRBV5-6
DNA: TGTGCCAGCAGCTTGCGAGGCGTCGAAGCTTTCTTT
CDR3: CASSLRGVEAFF

size: many
J: TRBJ2-1
D: TRBD1
V: TRBV28
DNA: TGTGCCAGCGAGGCGGGGACAGGAATAGACAATGAGCAGTTCTTC
CDR3: CASEAGTGIDNEQFF

size: many
J: TRBJ1-6
D: TRBD1
V: TRBV6-5
DNA: TGTGCCAGCAGTTACGGGGGGACAGGGGATTCACCCCTCCACTTT
CDR3: CASSYGGTGDSPLHF

size: many
J: TRBJ2-7
D: -
V: TRBV20-1
DNA: TGCAGTGCTAACCGGCCAGCGGGCACCGACTTTCGGACCTACGAGCAGTACTTC
CDR3: CSANRPAGTDFRTYEQYF

size: many
J: TRBJ2-6
D: -
V: TRBV30
DNA: TGTGCCCTCTTCCCCCCCGGCGCTTTC
CDR3: CALFPPGAF

size: many
J: TRBJ2-1
D: -
V: TRBV12-3/TRBV12-4
DNA: TGTGCCAGCGGTGGGCGGGTCCTGCAGTTCTTC
CDR3: CASGGRVLQFF

size: many
J: TRBJ2-7
D: TRBD1
V: TRBV27
DNA: TGTGCCAGCAGCCACTACAGGGGAAGCTCCTACGAGCAGTACTTC
CDR3: CASSHYRGSSYEQYF

size: many
J: TRBJ2-5
D: TRBD1
V: TRBV7-3
DNA: TGTGCCAGCAGTAGCCGGACAGGGGCGGGAGAGACCCAGTACTTC
CDR3: CASSSRTGAGETQYF

size: many
J: TRBJ1-1
D: -
V: TRBV28
DNA: TGTGCCAGCAGTTTGGGGGGGAGTGCTGAATTGGGCACTGAAGCTTTCTTT
CDR3: CASSLGGSAELGTEAFF

size: many
J: TRBJ1-5
D: TRBD1
V: TRBV18
DNA: TGTGCCAGCTCACCGGGACAGTCCAATCAGCCCCAGCATTTT
CDR3: CASSPGQSNQPQHF

size: few
J: TRBJ2-3
D: TRBD1
V: TRBV18
DNA: TGTGCCAGCTCACACGGACAGGGTGGTAGAACAGATACGCAGTATTTT
CDR3: CASSHGQGGRTDTQYF

size: few
J: TRBJ2-3
D: -
V: TRBV24-1
DNA: TGTGCCACGGCAGGGGACACAGATACGCAGTATTTT
CDR3: CATAGDTDTQYF

size: few
J: TRBJ2-7
D: -
V: TRBV4-3
DNA: TGCGCCAGCAGCCAAGCACAGGGACCCTCCTACGAGCAGTACTTC
CDR3: CASSQAQGPSYEQYF

size: many
J: TRBJ1-2
D: TRBD1
V: TRBV10-3
DNA: TGTGCCACCCGGGACAGCTTGCGCAAAATGTATGGCTACACCTTC
CDR3: CATRDSLRKMYGYTF

size: many
J: TRBJ1-1
D: -
V: TRBV27
DNA: TGTGCCAGCATCTCCATCCGGGCAACTGAAGCTTTCTTT
CDR3: CASISIRATEAFF

size: few
J: TRBJ1-2
D: -
V: TRBV6-5
DNA: TGTGCCAGCAGTTTTCCGGAAAACTATGGCTACACCTTC
CDR3: CASSFPENYGYTF

size: many
J: TRBJ2-3
D: -
V: TRBV18
DNA: TGTGCCAGCTCACCAGCGGTGAGCACAGATACGCAGTATTTT
CDR3: CASSPAVSTDTQYF

size: -
J: TRBJ1-2
D: -
V: TRBV29-1
DNA: TGCAGCGTTGACGGTCTTTGGACCCCGTTTTACTTCGGCTACACCTTC
CDR3: CSVDGLWTPFYFGYTF

size: many
J: TRBJ1-6
D: -
V: TRBV6-1
DNA: TGTGCCAGCAGTCGATGGGGACACCGAGGATATTCACCCCTCCACTTT
CDR3: CASSRWGHRGYSPLHF

size: many
J: TRBJ2-3
D: TRBD2
V: TRBV7-9
DNA: TGTGCCAGCAGCCCCTGGACTAGTCAAAGCGCAGATACGCAGTATTTT
CDR3: CASSPWTSQSADTQYF

size: -
J: TRBJ1-4
D: TRBD1
V: TRBV11-3
DNA: TGTGCCAGCAGCCCCCACAGGGGCGCAAGTGAAAAACTGTTTTTT
CDR3: CASSPHRGASEKLFF

size: -
J: TRBJ2-5
D: TRBD1
V: TRBV2
DNA: TGTGCCAGCGGACAGGGGTGGCAAGAGACCCAGTACTTC
CDR3: CASGQGWQETQYF

size: few
J: TRBJ2-2
D: -
V: TRBV28
DNA: TGTGCCAGCAGCCGGGGGTACGGGGAGCTGTTTTTT
CDR3: CASSRGYGELFF

size: -
J: TRBJ2-6
D: -
V: TRBV5-1
DNA: TGCGCCAGCAGCTTGGTAGCGGCCGGGGCCAACGTCCTGACTTTC
CDR3: CASSLVAAGANVLTF

size: many
J: TRBJ2-5
D: -
V: TRBV28
DNA: TGTGCCAGCACCCAGGGGTTGGAGACCCAGTACTTC
CDR3: CASTQGLETQYF

size: many
J: TRBJ1-5
D: -
V: TRBV6-1
DNA: TGTGCCAGCAGTCCCCAGGGGAAGGGTAGCAATCAGCCCCAGCATTTT
CDR3: CASSPQGKGSNQPQHF

size: few
J: TRBJ1-6
D: -
V: TRBV30
DNA: TGTGCCTGGACAGATTCCCCCAATTCACCCCTCCACTTT
CDR3: CAWTDSPNSPLHF

size: few
J: TRBJ1-2
D: -
V: TRBV28
DNA: TGTGCCAGCAGCAGCCCAGGGATCCAAGGATGGGTCTATGGCTACACCTTC
CDR3: CASSSPGIQGWVYGYTF

size: many
J: TRBJ2-1
D: -
V: TRBV28
DNA: TGTGCCAGCAGTTCCGCGGGGATGGTAAATGAGCAGTTCTTC
CDR3: CASSSAGMVNEQFF

size: many
J: TRBJ2-2
D: -
V: TRBV12-3/TRBV12-4
DNA: TGTGCCAGCAGTTTGAGGGGTGTCGTCCCCGGGGAGCTGTTTTTT
CDR3: CASSLRGVVPGELFF

size: -
J: TRBJ2-2
D: TRBD2
V: TRBV18
DNA: TGTGCCAGCTCAACCAGACTAGCGGGAGTGGATACGAGCACCGGGGAGCTGTTTTTT
CDR3: CASSTRLAGVDTSTGELFF

size: -
J: TRBJ2-3
D: TRBD2
V: TRBV19
DNA: TGTGCCAGTAGTCTAGCGGGAGCCTACACAGATACGCAGTATTTT
CDR3: CASSLAGAYTDTQYF

size: many
J: TRBJ2-7
D: TRBD2
V: TRBV28
DNA: TGTGCCAGCAGTTTTTACAGCGGGGTTTCCTACGAGCAGTACTTC
CDR3: CASSFYSGVSYEQYF

size: many
J: TRBJ1-2
D: -
V: TRBV30
DNA: TGTGCCTGGAGCCCGAACTACAACCGAGGGAGCTACACCTTC
CDR3: CAWSPNYNRGSYTF

size: many
J: TRBJ2-7
D: TRBD1
V: TRBV11-2
DNA: TGTGCCAGCAGTGGAAAATTACAGGGGATGGGGTACGAGCAGTACTTC
CDR3: CASSGKLQGMGYEQYF

size: many
J: TRBJ2-7
D: -
V: TRBV7-2
DNA: TGTGCCAGCAGCTTAACGGGACTCACCTACGAGCAGTACTTC
CDR3: CASSLTGLTYEQYF

size: many
J: TRBJ2-3
D: TRBD2
V: TRBV4-1
DNA: TGCGCCAGCAGCCAAGATTGGGCGGGAGTGATAGATACGCAGTATTTT
CDR3: CASSQDWAGVIDTQYF

size: once
J: TRBJ1-2
D: -
V: TRBV12-3/TRBV12-4
DNA: TGTGCCAGCAGTTTCCGCTTAGGCTATGGCTACACCTTC
CDR3: CASSFRLGYGYTF